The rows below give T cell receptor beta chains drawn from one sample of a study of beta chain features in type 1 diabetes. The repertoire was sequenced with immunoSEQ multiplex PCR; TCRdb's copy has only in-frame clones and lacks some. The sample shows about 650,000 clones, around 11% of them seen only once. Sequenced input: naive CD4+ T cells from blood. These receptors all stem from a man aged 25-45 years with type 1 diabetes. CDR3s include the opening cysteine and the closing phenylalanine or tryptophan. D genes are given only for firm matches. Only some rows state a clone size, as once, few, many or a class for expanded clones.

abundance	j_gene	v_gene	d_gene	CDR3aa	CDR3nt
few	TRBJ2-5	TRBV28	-	CASSPPRGFGETQYF	TGTGCCAGCAGTCCCCCCCGGGGGTTCGGTGAGACCCAGTACTTC
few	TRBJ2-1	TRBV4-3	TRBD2	CASSQTGTSAYNEQFF	TGCGCCAGCAGCCAGACCGGGACTAGCGCTTACAATGAGCAGTTCTTC
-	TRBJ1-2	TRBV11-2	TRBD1	CASSLDYAGGDYGYTF	TGTGCCAGCAGCTTAGATTATGCAGGGGGCGACTATGGCTACACCTTC
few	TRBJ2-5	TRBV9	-	CASSSEGAPRETQYF	TGTGCCAGCAGCTCCGAAGGGGCACCCCGGGAGACCCAGTACTTC
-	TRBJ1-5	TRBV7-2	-	CASQGSNQPQHF	TGTGCCTCCCAGGGGAGCAATCAGCCCCAGCATTTT
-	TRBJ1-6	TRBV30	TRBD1	CACLLAGGGNSPLHF	TGTGCCTGCCTCCTGGCAGGGGGCGGAAATTCACCCCTCCACTTT
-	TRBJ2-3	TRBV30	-	CAWSAARIGTDTQYF	TGTGCCTGGAGTGCCGCCAGGATCGGCACAGATACGCAGTATTTT
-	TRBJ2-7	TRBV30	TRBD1	CAWSVPGTGGRGSYEQYF	TGTGCCTGGAGTGTACCAGGGACAGGGGGCAGAGGATCCTACGAGCAGTACTTC
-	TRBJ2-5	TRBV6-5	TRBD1	CASSGETGGWETQYF	TGTGCCAGCAGTGGGGAGACAGGGGGTTGGGAGACCCAGTACTTC
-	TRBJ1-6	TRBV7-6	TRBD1	CASSLRQGTNSPLHF	TGTGCCAGCAGCTTACGACAGGGCACTAATTCACCCCTCCACTTT
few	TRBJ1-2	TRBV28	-	CASSLQEPADYTF	TGTGCCAGCAGTCTCCAAGAGCCGGCGGACTACACCTTC